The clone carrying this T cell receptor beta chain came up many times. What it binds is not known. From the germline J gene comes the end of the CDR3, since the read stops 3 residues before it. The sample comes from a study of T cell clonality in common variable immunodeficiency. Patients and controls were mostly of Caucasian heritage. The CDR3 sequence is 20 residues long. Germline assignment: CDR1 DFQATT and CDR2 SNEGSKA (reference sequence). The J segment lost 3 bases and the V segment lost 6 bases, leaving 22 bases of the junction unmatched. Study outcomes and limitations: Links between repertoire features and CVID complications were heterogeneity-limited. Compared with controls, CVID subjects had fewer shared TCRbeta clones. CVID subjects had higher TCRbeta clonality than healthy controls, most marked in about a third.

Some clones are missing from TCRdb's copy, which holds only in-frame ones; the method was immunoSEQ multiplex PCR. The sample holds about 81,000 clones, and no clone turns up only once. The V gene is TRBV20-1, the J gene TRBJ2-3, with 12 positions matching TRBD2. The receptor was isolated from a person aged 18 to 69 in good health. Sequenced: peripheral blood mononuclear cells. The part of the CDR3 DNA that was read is TGCAGTGCCACACCTCCTCCGTTACTAGCGGGAGGAGGAGGAACAGATACG. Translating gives CSATPPPLLAGGGGTDT. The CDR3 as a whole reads CSATPPPLLAGGGGTDTQYF.